Listed here are 5 T cell receptor beta chains from one sample, sequenced in a study of identical twins (dated by TCRdb to about 2016). The protocol used for the library was 5' RACE. Sequencing relied on an Illumina HiSeq 2000. Starting from the raw public reads, TCRdb applied fastp trimming at Q25, assembled clones with MiXCR and retained in-frame beta chains. CDR3 protein duplicates are merged, each entry listing the most common genes and DNA. Across this sample there are approximately 590,000 distinct CDR3 sequences, with roughly 9.5% seen only once. The ten most abundant clones make up around 3.1% of the sample. This sample also appeared in a second study, on yellow fever vaccine responses in identical twins.

Input material: PBMCs. These receptors came from a woman between 18 and 30 years old in good health.

The chain employs TRBV3-1 and TRBJ2-3; D is unresolved. CDR3 length: 14 residues. Germline V gives CDR1 LGHDT, CDR2 YNNKEL (reference sequence). V was shortened by 1 base and J by 5 bases, with 10 bases between the two germline ends. The CDR3 protein is CASSQVYREDTQYF. As DNA, the CDR3 is TGTGCCAGCAGCCAAGTATATAGGGAAGATACGCAGTATTTT.

J is TRBJ2-2 and V is TRBV4-2, with 10 bases matching TRBD2. The CDR3 length is 18 residues. Unmatched junction bases numbered 8, after V lost 0 bases and J lost 4 bases. Germline V gene data show CDR1 as LGHNA and CDR2 as YNFKEQ. CDR3 nucleotides: TGTGCCAGCAGCCAAGACCTTTTAGCGGGGGGCCCCACCGGGGAGCTGTTTTTT. The encoded protein is CASSQDLLAGGPTGELFF.

The rearrangement joins TRBV11-2 to TRBJ2-1; TRBD2 aligns across 9 bases. Germline V lookup: CDR1 SGHAT, CDR2 FQNNGV. After removal of 7 bases from V and 5 bases from J, the junction contained 18 bases not matched to a gene. The CDR3 is 18 residues long. The CDR3 is CASTGGGLAWEGHNEQFF. CDR3 bases: TGTGCCAGCACCGGCGGAGGACTAGCGTGGGAGGGCCACAATGAGCAGTTCTTC.

This clonotype was detected ten times or more. The chain joins TRBV28 to TRBJ2-2; D is uncertain. The length of the CDR3 is 16 residues. V lost 1 base and J lost 0, with 9 bases in between. Per the germline V gene, CDR1 is MDHEN and CDR2 is SYDVKM. CDR3 sequence (DNA): TGTGCCAGCAGTTTATTGGGTCCCTCGAACACCGGGGAGCTGTTTTTT. Translated: CASSLLGPSNTGELFF. Drawing the rest from reference TRBV28 and TRBJ2-2, the complete variable domain is DVKVTQSSRYLVKRTGEKVFLECVQDMDHENMFWYRQDPGLGLRLIYFSYDVKMKEKGDIPEGYSVSREKKERFSLILESASTNQTSMYLCASSLLGPSNTGELFFGEGSRLTVL.

V gene TRBV29-1 combines with J gene TRBJ2-5, with unresolved D. The CDR3 has 16 residues. Germline V gene data show CDR1 as SQVTM and CDR2 as ANQGSEA. Trimming removed 3 bases from V and 5 bases from J, with 22 bases in between. As DNA, the CDR3 is TGCAGCGTTGAGATGCCTGGGCCGGGCCTTCTCGAGACCCAGTACTTC. Translating it yields CSVEMPGPGLLETQYF.